A selection of T cell receptor beta chains follows, all from one sample in a study of blood T cell repertoires in COVID-19. TCRdb's table, derived via immunoSEQ multiplex PCR, lists solely in-frame clones and lacks some. This sample carries a few hundred thousand clones, approximately 90% of them seen once, and the ten largest clones take 1.2%. The material sequenced was PBMCs or T cells enriched from blood (not recorded which). All receptors come from a woman aged 18-35 years who had recovered from COVID-19. Both conserved end residues are part of each CDR3. Fields, in order: D gene, V gene, clone size, J gene, CDR3 protein, CDR3 DNA. The D gene is left open where the match is weak. Not all rows give a size; the values are once, few, many and, for expanded clones, a class.

-	TRBV24-1	-	TRBJ2-1	CATSDLGQGSGNEQFF	TGTGCCACCAGTGATTTAGGGCAGGGGTCGGGGAATGAGCAGTTCTTC
TRBD1	TRBV5-6	-	TRBJ2-3	CASSLGRGLISPDTQYF	TGTGCCAGCAGCTTAGGCAGGGGGCTTATTAGTCCAGATACGCAGTATTTT
-	TRBV2	-	TRBJ2-5	CASQRGAAPRETQYF	TGTGCCTCCCAACGGGGGGCGGCCCCCCGTGAGACCCAGTACTTC
-	TRBV7-2	-	TRBJ2-7	CASSLLTNYEQYF	TGTGCCAGCAGCTTACTGACAAACTACGAGCAGTACTTC
TRBD1	TRBV5-6	-	TRBJ1-2	CASSLADRDSYGYTF	TGTGCCAGCAGCTTGGCAGACCGGGACAGCTATGGCTACACCTTC
-	TRBV24-1	-	TRBJ2-1	CATSEELGGYNEQFF	TGTGCCACCAGTGAGGAGCTTGGCGGATACAATGAGCAGTTCTTC
-	TRBV4-1	-	TRBJ1-1	CASSQEDSQNTEAFF	TGCGCCAGCAGCCAAGAAGACAGCCAGAACACTGAAGCTTTCTTT
-	TRBV2	-	TRBJ2-5	CASSVASAGFTSQETQYF	TGTGCCAGCAGTGTCGCCAGCGCGGGCTTCACATCACAAGAGACCCAGTACTTC
TRBD1	TRBV4-1	-	TRBJ2-5	CASSHDRQGSLTQYF	TGCGCCAGCAGCCATGATCGACAGGGAAGTTTGACCCAGTACTTC
-	TRBV19	-	TRBJ2-3	CASAGATDTQYF	TGTGCCAGTGCTGGGGCCACAGATACGCAGTATTTT
TRBD1	TRBV4-1	once	TRBJ1-2	CASSPTGGDNYGYTF	TGCGCCAGCAGCCCGACAGGGGGCGATAACTATGGCTACACCTTC
TRBD1	TRBV5-1	-	TRBJ2-5	CASSFGQGETQYF	TGCGCCAGCAGCTTCGGACAGGGTGAGACCCAGTACTTC
-	TRBV7-6	-	TRBJ1-4	CASSLGGETNEKLFF	TGTGCCAGCAGCTTGGGGGGAGAAACTAATGAAAAACTGTTTTTT
TRBD1	TRBV4-3	-	TRBJ1-2	CASSQGTGSHGYTF	TGCGCCAGCAGCCAGGGGACAGGGAGTCATGGCTACACCTTC
-	TRBV11-1	-	TRBJ1-3	CASRRDSSRNTIYF	TGTGCCAGCAGACGAGACAGTTCGAGAAACACCATATATTTT
TRBD1	TRBV9	-	TRBJ1-4	CASSVAGTGAEKLFF	TGTGCCAGCAGCGTAGCAGGGACAGGGGCTGAAAAACTGTTTTTT
TRBD1	TRBV7-3	-	TRBJ2-3	CASSLNRGQDTQYF	TGTGCCAGCAGCCTAAACAGGGGGCAAGATACGCAGTATTTT
-	TRBV12-3/TRBV12-4	few	TRBJ1-2	CASSPDSFYGYTF	TGTGCCAGCAGCCCCGACAGTTTCTATGGCTACACCTTC
-	TRBV6-5	-	TRBJ1-5	CASRGDKLAPQHF	TGTGCCAGCAGGGGGGACAAGCTCGCGCCCCAGCATTTT
TRBD2	TRBV30	-	TRBJ2-4	CAWTNAGGSLAKNIQYF	TGTGCCTGGACAAATGCGGGGGGGTCCTTAGCCAAAAACATTCAGTACTTC
TRBD1	TRBV6-5	-	TRBJ1-2	CACYRGGYTF	TGTGCCTGCTACAGGGGCGGCTACACCTTC
-	TRBV2	-	TRBJ1-2	CASSRDKNYGYTF	TGTGCCAGCAGTCGTGACAAGAACTATGGCTACACCTTC
-	TRBV7-6	-	TRBJ1-1	CASSLNAGRNTEAFF	TGTGCCAGCAGCTTAAACGCGGGCAGGAACACTGAAGCTTTCTTT
TRBD1	TRBV6-5	-	TRBJ1-1	CASSLQGVGTEAFF	TGTGCCAGCAGCCTACAGGGGGTCGGCACTGAAGCTTTCTTT